This T cell receptor (beta chain) stems from a study of T cells in Graves' hyperthyroidism and ophthalmopathy. Study as a whole: Any treatment followed the collection of peripheral blood at initial diagnosis. Study-level results: With a median lead of 6.5 months before onset, the model predicted ophthalmopathy.

The investigators amplified TCR beta CDR3 regions from RNA transcripts. HTBI primers drove first-round RT-PCR of the TCR CDR3. TCRdb redid the calling of the multiplex PCR reads with MiXCR, one entry per CDR3 protein. The data hold approximately 210,000 distinct CDR3 sequences, with roughly 15% observed a single time. Worth noting for this clonotype: Its antigen is not known.

The V and J ends lost 0 bases and 4 bases respectively, with 4 bases between them. Germline values: CDR1 SGHKS, CDR2 YYEKEE (reference sequence). This CDR3 has 13 residues. Graves' hyperthyroidism without ophthalmopathy progression within 18 months was termed stable. The authors took PBMCs from about 9.5 ml fresh peripheral blood. The V and J genes are TRBV5-5 and TRBJ2-2; D is undetermined. Sequenced: blood. The clonotype originates from a man aged 50-60 years with Graves' hyperthyroidism. The CDR3 bases are TGTGCCAGCAGCTTGGGGACCACCGGGGAGCTGTTTTTT. It encodes CASSLGTTGELFF. Based on the CDR3 plus reference TRBV5-5 and TRBJ2-2, the full variable domain is DAGVTQSPTHLIKTRGQQVTLRCSPISGHKSVSWYQQVLGQGPQFIFQYYEKEERGRGNFPDRFSARQFPNYSSELNVNALLLGDSALYLCASSLGTTGELFFGEGSRLTVL.